This T cell receptor (beta chain) is from a study of response to subunit inactivated influenza vaccine. This clonotype was seen only a few times. The antigen is not known. Study results and limitations: Authors suggested each seasonal flu vaccination may recruit only limited numbers of new T cells.

CDR3 length: 10 amino acids. Trimming left V 6 bases short and J 12 bases short, with 9 bases between. TCRdb fed the RT-PCR reads into MiXCR, producing one record per CDR3 protein. The data contain 500,000 to 600,000 distinct CDR3 sequences, 10% to 15% of them singletons. Sequenced here: PBMCs from blood, sampled roughly 6 weeks after vaccination. The receptor's source is a middle-aged man who received an inactivated influenza vaccine. V is TRBV12-3 or TRBV12-4 and J is TRBJ2-1; D unresolved. The CDR3 protein is CASSQLRQFF. CDR3 DNA: TGTGCCAGCAGCCAACTTAGGCAGTTCTTC.